These 31 T cell receptor beta chains were all obtained from the same sample, sequenced in a study of cytomegalovirus exposure and HLA in healthy donors. The study ran its PCR with 60 Vbeta and 13 Jbeta primers. TCRdb keeps only in-frame clones here, not all; method: immunoSEQ multiplex PCR. The sample has about 94,000 clones; 75% to 80% are singletons. Sequencing was carried out using PBMCs. Every receptor here comes from a man aged 30 to 45 in good health and CMV-seronegative.

The rearrangement joins TRBV2 to TRBJ2-3, with 11 bases identical to TRBD2. Germline V CDR1 and CDR2: SNHLY, FYNNEI. This CDR3 has 15 amino acids. The trim removed 8 bases at V and 2 bases at J, leaving 6 bases unmatched. The CDR3 nucleotides are TGTGCCAGCTCACTAGCGGGAGTTAACACAGATACGCAGTATTTT. Translated, it gives CASSLAGVNTDTQYF.

The rearrangement joins TRBV2 to TRBJ1-5; 7 bases fit TRBD1. The germline V gene has CDR1 SNHLY and CDR2 FYNNEI. The J segment lost 5 bases and the V segment lost 4 bases, leaving 5 bases of the junction unmatched. The CDR3 covers 14 residues. This CDR3 reads CASSAGTAYQPQHF. DNA for the CDR3: TGTGCCAGCAGTGCAGGGACAGCTTATCAGCCCCAGCATTTT. The entire variable domain, with the rest obtained from reference TRBV2 and TRBJ1-5, is as follows: EPEVTQTPSHQVTQMGQEVILRCVPISNHLYFYWYRQILGQKVEFLVSFYNNEISEKSEIFDDQFSVERPDGSNFTLKIRSTKLEDSAMYFCASSAGTAYQPQHFGDGTRLSIL.

The genes are TRBV7-2 and TRBJ2-3, with a possible D match to TRBD2 (7 bases). The germline CDR1 and CDR2 sequences are SGHTA and FQGNSA. There are 17 residues in the CDR3. V lost 4 bases and J 2 bases, leaving 19 bases between the germline ends. DNA of the CDR3: TGTGCCAGCAGCTCGTACCTTCAGCGGGGACACACAGATACGCAGTATTTT. Amino acids: CASSSYLQRGHTDTQYF.

The chain recombines TRBV6-5 with TRBJ2-4; no clear D. The CDR3 extends over 15 amino acids. The V gene's germline CDR1 is MNHEY and CDR2 SVGAGI. Between the trimmed V and J ends, which lost 6 bases and 5 bases, there was a span of 17 bases. Here the CDR3 reads CASSPTQVFQNIQYF. As DNA, the CDR3 is TGTGCCAGCAGCCCAACCCAGGTGTTCCAAAACATTCAGTACTTC.

The table lists this clone with a count of one. The chain carries TRBV2 and TRBJ2-7; D is undetermined. Trimming removed 6 bases from V and 0 bases from J, with 3 bases in between. Germline values: CDR1 SNHLY, CDR2 FYNNEI. The CDR3 runs 11 residues. CDR3 sequence reads: CASRASYEQYF. For the CDR3, the DNA is TGTGCCAGCAGGGCCTCCTACGAGCAGTACTTC.

This sequence joins TRBV28 and TRBJ1-4, with D maybe TRBD1 (6 bases). The germline V gene encodes CDR1 MDHEN and CDR2 SYDVKM. The CDR3 loop spans 16 amino acids. V lost 6 bases to trimming and J lost 8 bases, with 22 bases between them. The CDR3 sequence: CASRSGETGRGEKLFF. The CDR3 DNA follows: TGTGCCAGCAGGAGTGGTGAAACAGGGAGGGGGGAAAAACTGTTTTTT.

The chain is built from TRBV11-2 and TRBJ1-5; D gene uncertain. V was pared by 5 bases and J by 3 bases, with 5 bases between. Germline CDR1 SGHAT, CDR2 FQNNGV. The CDR3 is 12 residues long. In nucleotides, the CDR3 is TGTGCCAGCAGCCACAACAATCAGCCCCAGCATTTT. This gives the protein CASSHNNQPQHF.

This clone has just a few counts. V is TRBV2 and J is TRBJ1-3, with no clear D. This CDR3 spans 14 amino acids. With 4 bases removed from V and 4 bases from J, the gap between germline ends came to 11 bases. CDR1 and CDR2 from the germline V gene are SNHLY and FYNNEI. The CDR3 nucleotides are TGTGCCAGCAGTGGAGTGGGAGACGGAAACACCATATATTTT. Translation: CASSGVGDGNTIYF.

The V call is TRBV7-9, the J call TRBJ2-1; tentatively, D is TRBD1 (5 bases). V lost 4 bases and J 3 bases, leaving 25 bases between the germline ends. This CDR3 is built from 19 residues. CDR1 SEHNR and CDR2 FQNEAQ come from the germline V gene (reference sequence). CDR3 sequence (DNA): TGTGCCAGCAGCTCCGTGGCTACAGGAGCCCTGGGGTTCTACAATGAGCAGTTCTTC. Protein: CASSSVATGALGFYNEQFF. Combining the CDR3 with reference TRBV7-9 and TRBJ2-1 gives the whole variable domain DTGVSQNPRHKITKRGQNVTFRCDPISEHNRLYWYRQTLGQGPEFLTYFQNEAQLEKSRLLSDRFSAERPKGSFSTLEIQRTEQGDSAMYLCASSSVATGALGFYNEQFFGPGTRLTVL.

The CDR3, as DNA: TGTGCCATCAGTGTGTCTAGCGGGAGGGCGGGTGAGCAGTTCTTC. This encodes CAISVSSGRAGEQFF. The chain carries TRBV10-3 and TRBJ2-1, with TRBD2 matching 12 bases. The germline V gene has CDR1 ENHRY and CDR2 SYGVKD. CDR3 length: 15 amino acids. Trimming cost V 4 bases and J 9 bases; bases outside gene matches: 7.

CDR3 protein: CASSSQGPHYEQYF. The DNA of the CDR3 is TGTGCCAGCAGCTCACAGGGGCCTCACTACGAGCAGTACTTC. This rearrangement joins TRBV6-6 to TRBJ2-7; 7 bases match TRBD1. This CDR3 has 14 residues. V trimming: 6 bases; J trimming: 3 bases; junction bases outside the gene matches: 8. Per the germline V gene, CDR1 is MNHNY and CDR2 is SVGAGI (reference sequence).

The chain employs TRBV5-8 and TRBJ1-4; TRBD1 matches 9 bases. Germline V CDR1 and CDR2: SGHTS, YDEGEE. The CDR3 runs 17 residues. The junction had 8 bases not matched to a gene; V was cut back by 0 bases and J by 5 bases. The CDR3 region is CASSLGGTGGANEKLFF. The DNA for the CDR3 is TGTGCCAGCAGCTTGGGGGGAACAGGGGGCGCGAATGAAAAACTGTTTTTT.

The chain employs TRBV10-3 and TRBJ2-5; possible D gene TRBD1, 5 bases. Germline CDR1 reads ENHRY; CDR2 reads SYGVKD. The V gene lost 2 bases and the J gene lost 3 bases, with 10 bases spanning the gap. The CDR3 sequence is 14 residues long. CDR3 amino acids: CAISELGRKETQYF. CDR3 nucleotide sequence: TGTGCCATCAGTGAGCTGGGGCGCAAAGAGACCCAGTACTTC.

The CDR3 is CASSRDRGHSNEQFF. In DNA, the CDR3 is TGCGCCAGCAGCCGAGACAGGGGGCATAGCAATGAGCAGTTCTTC. The chain links TRBV4-3 to TRBJ2-1, with 10 nucleotides matching TRBD1. Germline CDR1 and CDR2: LGHNA and YSLEER. The V and J ends lost 4 bases and 6 bases, in that order; junction bases with no gene match: 6. The CDR3 consists of 15 residues.

The count of this clone is one. This chain links TRBV19 with TRBJ1-2; D gene uncertain. Germline V CDR1 and CDR2: LNHDA, SQIVND (reference sequence). V was trimmed by 7 bases and J by 4 bases, leaving 10 bases between them. The CDR3 loop spans 12 amino acids. The DNA of the CDR3 is TGTGCCAGTACCACCCCCGGCTATGGCTACACCTTC. This codes for CASTTPGYGYTF.

This rearrangement joins TRBV7-9 to TRBJ1-5, with 8 positions matching TRBD1. V dropped 5 bases and J dropped 4; count of bases not matched to a gene: 4. CDR3 length: 14 amino acids. Looked up from germline, CDR1 is SEHNR and CDR2 is FQNEAQ (reference sequence). The CDR3 sequence: CASSAGQVNQPQHF. CDR3 nucleotide sequence: TGTGCCAGCAGCGCGGGACAGGTAAATCAGCCCCAGCATTTT.

The chain employs TRBV11-2 and TRBJ1-1; the D gene is possibly TRBD1 (6 bases). Germline V gene lookup returns CDR1 SGHAT and CDR2 FQNNGV. Trimming cost V 5 bases and J 4 bases, with 14 bases left between them. This CDR3 spans 14 amino acids. The CDR3 nucleotides read TGTGCCAGCAGCATGACAGGTGGAATCACTGAAGCTTTCTTT. Protein product: CASSMTGGITEAFF.

The count of this clone is one. The V gene is TRBV5-1, the J gene TRBJ1-5; 7 bases align to TRBD1. Trimming at V came to 4 bases and at J to 0 bases, leaving 7 bases not matched to a gene. The V gene's germline CDR1 is SGHRS and CDR2 YFSETQ. This CDR3 contains 16 residues. The CDR3 reads CASSPTGQYSNQPQHF. The CDR3 DNA reads as TGCGCCAGCAGCCCAACGGGACAGTATAGCAATCAGCCCCAGCATTTT.

The chain recombines TRBV23-1 with TRBJ1-4; TRBD1 matches 7 bases. Being an ORF, TRBV23-1 has a function that is uncertain. The CDR3 contains 15 residues. Losses at the gene ends were 0 bases for V and 7 bases for J; bases not matched to a gene: 5. For the CDR3, the DNA is TGCGCCAGCAGTCAATCCTGGCAGGGGGTTGAAAAACTGTTTTTT. This encodes CASSQSWQGVEKLFF.

CDR3: CASSYRNRVNYGYTF. The DNA for the CDR3 is TGTGCCAGCAGTTACCGTAACAGGGTTAACTATGGCTACACCTTC. The chain uses TRBV6-5 and TRBJ1-2, with a tentative D call TRBD1 (6 bases). V dropped 2 bases and J dropped 1 base, with 11 bases sitting between them. The CDR3 covers 15 residues. In germline, CDR1 is MNHEY, CDR2 SVGAGI.

The chain has TRBV7-8 and TRBJ2-1, with 7 positions matching TRBD2. Trimming at V came to 0 bases and at J to 6 bases, leaving 11 bases not matched to a gene. From germline, CDR1 is SGHVS and CDR2 FQNEAQ. The length of the CDR3 is 17 residues. The CDR3 region is CASSLAGTSGTTNEQFF. The CDR3 DNA reads TGTGCCAGCAGCTTAGCGGGGACGTCCGGGACTACCAATGAGCAGTTCTTC.

This clone was seen just once. This rearrangement joins TRBV11-2 to TRBJ2-3; D unclear. From germline, CDR1 is SGHAT and CDR2 FQNNGV. Trimming took 5 bases from V and 2 from J, leaving 17 bases between them. The CDR3 is 16 residues long. CDR3 coding DNA: TGTGCCAGCAGCCTTAGAATCGGCGGCTACACAGATACGCAGTATTTT. Its translation is CASSLRIGGYTDTQYF.

This clone was observed a handful of times. The CDR3: CASSLLTTNTGELFF. CDR3 nucleotide sequence: TGTGCCAGCAGCTTGTTGACAACGAACACCGGGGAGCTGTTTTTT. V gene TRBV5-4 combines with J gene TRBJ2-2; D ambiguous. Deletions cut 1 base from V and 0 bases from J, with 7 bases between. Germline CDR1 and CDR2: SGHNT and YYREEE (reference sequence). This CDR3 spans 15 amino acids.

The chain combines TRBV6-5 with TRBJ1-2, with D perhaps TRBD1 (5 bases). Trimming took off 7 bases at V and 8 bases at J, with 11 bases between the two ends. Per the germline V gene, CDR1 is MNHEY and CDR2 is SVGAGI. The CDR3 has 11 residues. CDR3 sequence (DNA): TGTGCCAGCAATCAGGGTGGCGGCTACACCTTC. It encodes CASNQGGGYTF.

This chain uses TRBV7-8 with TRBJ1-3; the D is unclear. The CDR3 is made up of 13 amino acids. The germline V gene encodes CDR1 SGHVS and CDR2 FQNEAQ. Trimming took off 5 bases at V and 2 bases at J, with 7 bases between the two ends. CDR3 residues: CASSTRTGNTIYF. For the CDR3, the DNA is TGTGCCAGCAGCACAAGAACTGGAAACACCATATATTTT.

The chain has TRBV6-1 and TRBJ2-2; D ambiguous. Germline CDR1 and CDR2: MNHNS and SASEGT. V was trimmed by 1 base and J by 5 bases, leaving 8 bases between them. The CDR3 is made up of 14 amino acids. The CDR3 bases are TGTGCCAGCAGTGAAGGTTCGGAGACCGGGGAGCTGTTTTTT. Protein product: CASSEGSETGELFF.

Comment on this clone: One junction end disagrees with the germline gene, perhaps due to a read error. Other DNA sequences from this sample encode an identical CDR3 as well. V gene TRBV19 combines with J gene TRBJ1-4, with D possibly matching TRBD1 (5 bases). The CDR3 sequence is 13 residues long. The germline CDR1 and CDR2 sequences are LNHDA and SQIVND (reference sequence). This CDR3 reads CASSTDMGEKLFF. DNA for the CDR3: TGTGCCAGTAGTACGGACATGGGTGAAAAATTGTTTTTT.

This clone has just one count. J is TRBJ1-2 and V is TRBV10-2; D may be TRBD1 (6 bases). The length of the CDR3 is 13 residues. Germline CDR1 is WSHSY and CDR2 is SAAADI. The V gene lost 5 bases and the J gene lost 5 bases, with 12 bases spanning the gap. CDR3 loop: CASSSDRLYGYTF. The CDR3 region has the DNA TGCGCCAGCAGTTCGGACAGATTATATGGCTACACCTTC.

This chain uses TRBV11-2 with TRBJ2-3, with 8 bases fitting TRBD2. Trimming cost V 3 bases and J 2 bases; bases outside gene matches: 4. The germline V gene has CDR1 SGHAT and CDR2 FQNNGV. The CDR3 is 15 amino acids. The CDR3 protein is CASSLRGVLTDTQYF. DNA for the CDR3: TGTGCCAGCAGCTTGCGGGGGGTCCTCACAGATACGCAGTATTTT.

This clone was counted a few times. The CDR3 here is CASSEAGKETQYF. Written as DNA, the CDR3 is TGTGCCAGCAGTGAGGCAGGGAAAGAGACCCAGTACTTC. The chain is built from TRBV25-1 and TRBJ2-5, with D possibly TRBD1 on 5 matching bases. V lost 3 bases, J lost 3 bases, and 8 bases lay in between. The CDR3 has 13 amino acids. Germline assignment: CDR1 MGHDK and CDR2 SYGVNS.

This clone was found once. Mismatch with germline at one junction end may stem from a read error. The rearrangement joins TRBV6-5 to TRBJ2-7; 8 bases fit TRBD1. CDR1 MNHEY and CDR2 SVGAGI come from the germline V gene. This CDR3 spans 15 amino acids. CDR3 nucleotides: TGTGCCAGCAGCCCCGGACAGGGAGGCCCCTACAAGCAGTACTTC. Translated, it gives CASSPGQGGPYKQYF.